This is a list of T cell receptor beta chains from one sample in a study of monozygotic twins with inflammatory bowel disease. TCRdb re-analyzed the 5' RACE reads; it lists each CDR3 protein once, without DNA. The table lists around 450,000 distinct CDR3 sequences. Sequenced input: blood. These receptors came from a human donor with ulcerative colitis or Crohn's disease, or a healthy co-twin of an affected twin (not recorded which). CDR3s include the opening cysteine and the closing phenylalanine or tryptophan.

>TRBV7-9|TRBJ1-5|16
CASSLSGVQENQPQHF
>TRBV20-1|TRBJ2-2|14
CSALGQVTTGELFF
>TRBV5-6|TRBJ1-2|13
CASSLAHNYGYTF
>TRBV6-2/TRBV6-3|TRBJ2-2|18
CASIARRPGQGNTGELFF
>TRBV5-7|TRBJ2-5|15
CASSYWTGGQETQYF
>TRBV18|TRBJ2-2|16
CASSPLQDPNTGELFF
>TRBV19|TRBJ2-7|14
CASSLTTGVYEQYF
>TRBV11-2|TRBJ2-2|15
CASSLFSGGTGELFF
>TRBV5-6|TRBJ2-7|13
CASSFLPSYEQYF
>TRBV5-1|TRBJ1-1|15
CASSPLGPMNTEAFF
>TRBV3-1|TRBJ1-4|15
CASSFRGQGNEKLFF
>TRBV5-6|TRBJ2-2|15
CASGSSGQKSWELFF
>TRBV7-3|TRBJ2-3|15
CASSLDSFPTDTQYF
>TRBV19|TRBJ2-2|17
CASSNRDTLENTGELFF
>TRBV4-1|TRBJ2-1|16
CASSHPTGGRHNEQFF
>TRBV28|TRBJ1-1|16
CAILNRATHWSTEAFF
>TRBV24-1|TRBJ2-3|13
CATSDGSTDTQYF
>TRBV7-2|TRBJ2-3|13
CASSASPLDTQYF
>TRBV19|TRBJ2-1|14
CASSPWTSPNEQFF
>TRBV12-3/TRBV12-4|TRBJ1-4|16
CASSFSWGATNEKLFF
>TRBV29-1|TRBJ2-5|14
CSVEASGSGETQYF
>TRBV12-3/TRBV12-4|TRBJ1-2|13
CASSSWVSYGYTF
>TRBV4-2|TRBJ2-3|16
CASRGAGGHGTDTQYF
>TRBV5-1|TRBJ1-3|15
CASSQTQGYGNTIYF
>TRBV27|TRBJ2-5|15
CASSFSPGLGKTQYF
>TRBV7-2|TRBJ2-4|16
CASSSTKGQARNIQYF
>TRBV6-2/TRBV6-3|TRBJ2-5|15
CASSYSGQNQETQYF
>TRBV6-5|TRBJ2-7|18
CASSYGSLNRDPSYEQYF
>TRBV6-1|TRBJ1-2|15
CASSAGDRVSYGYTF
>TRBV7-9|TRBJ1-1|14
CASSPQGGQEMAFF
>TRBV6-5|TRBJ1-3|15
CASSLGETSGNTIYF
>TRBV3-1|TRBJ2-1|15
CASSQELGLVNEQFF
>TRBV6-5|TRBJ1-2|14
CASSYQDSRYGYTF
>TRBV19|TRBJ2-2|14
CASRLQGASGELFF
>TRBV14|TRBJ2-1|13
CASSQLALREQFF
>TRBV15|TRBJ2-3|20
CATSSLRMGLAENVKDTQYF
>TRBV7-8|TRBJ2-7|14
CASSLARTNYEQYF
>TRBV7-3|TRBJ1-6|15
CASSTGSSYNSPLHF
>TRBV20-1|TRBJ2-1|15
CSGGDGGSSYNEQFF
>TRBV5-4|TRBJ2-2|16
CASSLDGPMVTGELFF
>TRBV20-1|TRBJ2-2|13
CSAGTDNTGELFF
>TRBV6-5|TRBJ2-7|13
CASSYTGSYEQYF
>TRBV7-6|TRBJ2-2|15
CASSLGVRGPGELFF
>TRBV19|TRBJ2-6|15
CASSTGGLGANVLTF
>TRBV25-1|TRBJ1-3|13
CASSAYSGNTIYF
>TRBV24-1|TRBJ2-1|15
CATSAGTSSYNEQFF
>TRBV18|TRBJ1-1|15
CASPSPNRVNTEAFF
>TRBV4-3|TRBJ2-3|16
CASSQDGFDSTDTQYF
>TRBV6-6|TRBJ1-5|13
CASQGGGNQPQHF
>TRBV20-1|TRBJ2-2|11
CSGTGSGELFF
>TRBV15|TRBJ1-1|15
CATSRDGGRGTEAFF
>TRBV12-3/TRBV12-4|TRBJ2-1|18
CASSFGTSGVSSYNEQFF
>TRBV6-6|TRBJ2-2|12
CAGEGYTGELFF
>TRBV7-2|TRBJ2-5|14
CASSSGRAQETQYF
>TRBV5-1|TRBJ1-5|15
CASSFLGGSNQPQHF
>TRBV3-1|TRBJ1-1|14
CASSQGLPNTEAFF
>TRBV7-2|TRBJ2-3|15
CASSKQAGYTDTQYF
>TRBV27|TRBJ2-3|14
CASKTISDTDTQYF
>TRBV27|TRBJ2-7|15
CASSFGGAGALEQYF
>TRBV30|TRBJ2-7|13
CAWGLAGFGEQYF